Listed below are T cell receptor beta chains from one sample, sequenced in a study of blood T cell repertoires in COVID-19. The repertoire was sequenced with immunoSEQ multiplex PCR; TCRdb's copy has only in-frame clones and lacks some. Of roughly 200,000 clones detected, around 90% appear once; the ten largest clones hold roughly 2.6%. Sequencing input: PBMCs or T cells enriched from blood (not recorded which). The receptors shown here come from a woman in her twenties or thirties who had recovered from COVID-19. Both conserved end residues are part of each CDR3. The order of the fields is clone size, J gene, V gene, D gene, CDR3 DNA, CDR3 protein. The D gene is left open where the match is weak. The size entry is marked missing in some rows and otherwise reads once, few, many or a size class.

NA,TRBJ2-4,TRBV2,TRBD2,TGTGCCAGCAGCCCTCCGGGCGGGGGGCCCCTAGCCAAAAACATTCAGTACTTC,CASSPPGGGPLAKNIQYF
NA,TRBJ1-2,TRBV13,TRBD1,TGTGCCAGCAGCCAGGGAAGACAGGGGCGAGGCTATGGCTACACCTTC,CASSQGRQGRGYGYTF
NA,TRBJ2-3,TRBV7-2,NA,TGTGCCAGCAGCTTAGCGGGGGGGCCGTTGGCAGATACGCAGTATTTT,CASSLAGGPLADTQYF
NA,TRBJ2-7,TRBV9,TRBD1,TGTGCCAGCAGCGTGTCGACAGGGTTTACCTACGAGCAGTACTTC,CASSVSTGFTYEQYF
NA,TRBJ2-1,TRBV10-2,NA,TGCGCCAGCACCGCCAGGCGTAGCAATGAGCAGTTCTTC,CASTARRSNEQFF
NA,TRBJ1-6,TRBV10-3,NA,TGTGCCATCAGTTCTACCGACAGCGTAAACTCCTATAATTCACCCCTCCACTTT,CAISSTDSVNSYNSPLHF
NA,TRBJ1-4,TRBV7-2,NA,TGTGCCAGCAGCTTAGAAGTCAGAACTAATGAAAAACTGTTTTTT,CASSLEVRTNEKLFF
few,TRBJ1-1,TRBV11-3,TRBD1,TGTGCCAGCAGCCGGACAGGGGACACTGAAGCTTTCTTT,CASSRTGDTEAFF
NA,TRBJ1-2,TRBV4-3,TRBD1,TGCGCCAGCAGCCAACTTGGGACAGATGGCTACACCTTC,CASSQLGTDGYTF
NA,TRBJ2-6,TRBV27,NA,TGTGCCAGCAGTTTACAGTACCCTGGGGCCAACGTCCTGACTTTC,CASSLQYPGANVLTF
few,TRBJ1-1,TRBV7-9,NA,TGTGCCAGCAGCTTAGGAGGGTTGGCCACTGAAGCTTTCTTT,CASSLGGLATEAFF
NA,TRBJ1-5,TRBV7-9,NA,TGTGCCAGCAGCTTAGCCATCGGCAACAGTTTATATCAGCCCCAGCATTTT,CASSLAIGNSLYQPQHF
once,TRBJ2-5,TRBV11-2,NA,TGTGCCAGCAGCTCCACACCCCAAGAGACCCAGTACTTC,CASSSTPQETQYF
once,TRBJ1-5,TRBV12-1,NA,TGTGCCAGCAGCTTTTTTCGGCAGGTCAATCAGCCCCAGCATTTT,CASSFFRQVNQPQHF
NA,TRBJ2-7,TRBV5-4,TRBD1,TGTGCCAGCAGCAGGACAGGGAACGAGCAGTACTTC,CASSRTGNEQYF
NA,TRBJ2-2,TRBV7-2,NA,TGTGCCAGCAGCTTAGGGACTAACACCGGGGAGCTGTTTTTT,CASSLGTNTGELFF
NA,TRBJ1-2,TRBV5-6,NA,TGTGCCAGCAGCTTGGGACAGCAATATGGCTACACCTTC,CASSLGQQYGYTF
NA,TRBJ2-7,TRBV6-5,TRBD2,TGTGCCTCGGGGGGGCGCGTGGGGGAGCAGTACTTC,CASGGRVGEQYF
NA,TRBJ1-3,TRBV3-1/TRBV3-2,TRBD1,TGTGCCAGCAGCCAAGTCGGTCCACTAAACAAACCGGGACAGGCTTGCTCTGGAAACACCATATATTTT,CASSQVGPLNKPGQACSGNTIYF
NA,TRBJ2-3,TRBV11-1,NA,TGTGCCAGCAGTAGAGCACCCACAGATACGCAGTATTTT,CASSRAPTDTQYF
NA,TRBJ2-3,TRBV5-5,TRBD2,TGTGCCAGCAGCTCCGGACTAGCGCGGACAGATACGCAGTATTTT,CASSSGLARTDTQYF
once,TRBJ2-3,TRBV3-1/TRBV3-2,NA,TGTGCCAGCAGCCAGATCAGACGGGTTGGCGATACGCAGTATTTT,CASSQIRRVGDTQYF
NA,TRBJ1-1,TRBV4-2,NA,TGTGCCAGCAGCCAAGACGGTCCTACGAACACTGAAGCTTTCTTT,CASSQDGPTNTEAFF
NA,TRBJ2-1,TRBV11-3,TRBD2,TGTGCCAGCAGCTTAGACGGCGGGGGGTACCCCTACAATGAGCAGTTCTTC,CASSLDGGGYPYNEQFF
NA,TRBJ1-5,TRBV10-3,NA,TGTGCCATCAGTGCGACAGGCGTTAATCAGCCCCAGCATTTT,CAISATGVNQPQHF